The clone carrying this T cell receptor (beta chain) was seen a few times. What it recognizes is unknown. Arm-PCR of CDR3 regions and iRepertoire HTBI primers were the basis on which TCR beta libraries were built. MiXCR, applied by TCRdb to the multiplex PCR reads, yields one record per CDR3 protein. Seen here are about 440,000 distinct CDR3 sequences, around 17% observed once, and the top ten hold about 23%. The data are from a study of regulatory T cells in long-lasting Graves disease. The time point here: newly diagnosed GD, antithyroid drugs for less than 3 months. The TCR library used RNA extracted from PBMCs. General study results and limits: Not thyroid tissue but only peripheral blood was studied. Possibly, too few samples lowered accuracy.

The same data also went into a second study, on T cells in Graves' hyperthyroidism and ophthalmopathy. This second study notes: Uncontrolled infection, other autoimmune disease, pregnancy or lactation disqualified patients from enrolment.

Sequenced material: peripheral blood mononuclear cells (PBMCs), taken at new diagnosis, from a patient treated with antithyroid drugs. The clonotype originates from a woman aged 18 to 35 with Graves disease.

CDR3 sequence: CASSPLSSGGYEQYF. The CDR3 region has the DNA TGTGCCAGCTCACCGTTATCTAGCGGGGGCTACGAGCAGTACTTC. The chain employs TRBV18 and TRBJ2-7; 10 bases agree with TRBD2. Trimming cost V 3 bases and J 3 bases; bases outside gene matches: 5. The CDR3 has 15 amino acids. Germline V gene sequence: CDR1 KGHSH, CDR2 LQKENI.